The T cell receptor beta chain under discussion was sequenced for a study of blood T cell repertoires in COVID-19. Looking at the study overall: Before being deemed recovered, Cohort 3 donors had two negative PCRs, clearance, or symptom resolution. PBMCs, B-cell-depleted T cells, or T cells provided the cDNA or gDNA that made up the material.

The germline V and J ends were trimmed by 4 bases and 7 bases, with 8 bases remaining between them. CDR1 and CDR2 (germline): SGHRS, YFSETQ. The CDR3 spans 12 residues. In the study's own analysis: The assay estimated nucleated cells by amplifying reference gene primers. Profiled with immunoSEQ multiplex PCR; TCRdb holds only in-frame clones, not every one. The V and J calls and clone size were taken over from that table, and D and trimming were inferred from the DNA. The sample lists 250,000 to 350,000 clones; approximately 90% were seen once. This chain joins TRBV5-1 and TRBJ1-4; possibly TRBD1 for D (5 bases). Material: PBMCs or T cells enriched from blood (not recorded which). This TCR was sampled from a woman aged 55-69 years in a cohort exposed to, infected with or recovered from COVID-19 (not recorded which). The DNA of the CDR3 is TGCGCCAGCAGCCGGACATTTGAAAAACTGTTTTTT. Amino acids: CASSRTFEKLFF.